These 22 T cell receptor beta chains came from one sample sequenced in a study of blood T cell repertoires in COVID-19. The method was immunoSEQ multiplex PCR; TCRdb's version includes in-frame clones alone and lacks a portion of them. The sample includes around 380,000 clones, about 89% of them seen just once. Material for sequencing was PBMCs or T cells enriched from blood (not recorded which). The source is a man aged 30 to 45 who had recovered from COVID-19.

The J gene is TRBJ2-5, the V gene TRBV19; D is undetermined. The CDR3 has 12 residues. Germline CDR1 reads LNHDA; CDR2 reads SQIVND (reference sequence). V was pared by 6 bases and J by 4 bases, with 9 bases between. The CDR3 is CASSATGETQYF. The CDR3 nucleotides read TGTGCCAGTAGCGCAACGGGAGAGACCCAGTACTTC.

This chain connects TRBV30 to TRBJ1-2; D is ambiguous. CDR1 is GTSNPN and CDR2 is SVGIG in the germline V gene (reference sequence). V was clipped by 0 bases and J by 4 bases, with 6 bases between them. The CDR3 covers 12 residues. The chain's CDR3 is CAWSVRSYGYTF. DNA for the CDR3: TGTGCCTGGAGTGTGCGGAGCTATGGCTACACCTTC.

The chain recombines TRBV9 with TRBJ2-5, with TRBD2 matching over 8 bases. CDR3 length: 15 amino acids. Germline lookup yields CDR1 SGDLS and CDR2 YYNGEE. V trimming: 0 bases; J trimming: 3 bases; junction bases outside the gene matches: 4. In DNA form, the CDR3 reads TGTGCCAGCAGCGTAGCCGCGGGGGGTGAAGAGACCCAGTACTTC. The encoded protein is CASSVAAGGEETQYF.

The chain couples TRBV20-1 to TRBJ1-3; no reliable D call. The CDR3 sequence is 10 residues long. In germline, CDR1 is DFQATT, CDR2 SNEGSKA (reference sequence). CDR3 sequence reads: CSAKENTIYF. Written as DNA, the CDR3 is TGCAGCGCGAAAGAAAACACCATATATTTT.

The chain is built from TRBV13 and TRBJ2-7, with a possible D match to TRBD1 (5 bases). Trimming removed 1 base from V and 6 bases from J, with 10 bases in between. Germline lookup yields CDR1 PRHDT and CDR2 FYEKMQ (reference sequence). This CDR3 has 13 amino acids. The CDR3 protein is CASSLVGHSEQYF. The DNA of the CDR3 is TGTGCCAGCAGCTTAGTGGGGCACTCCGAGCAGTACTTC. Looking up the rest from reference TRBV13 and TRBJ2-7 gives the full variable domain: AAGVIQSPRHLIKEKRETATLKCYPIPRHDTVYWYQQGPGQDPQFLISFYEKMQSDKGSIPDRFSAQQFSDYHSELNMSSLELGDSALYFCASSLVGHSEQYFGPGTRLTVT.

This clone was seen just once. The chain has TRBV6-5 and TRBJ2-5; 7 positions match TRBD1. The CDR3 is made up of 16 amino acids. Germline assignment: CDR1 MNHEY and CDR2 SVGAGI. With 0 bases clipped from V and 7 bases from J, the junction kept 11 bases outside the gene matches. CDR3: CASSYSKGGASGTQYF. In nucleotides, the CDR3 is TGTGCCAGCAGTTACTCGAAAGGGGGCGCAAGTGGGACCCAGTACTTC.

The chain employs TRBV6-5 and TRBJ1-6; no definite D call. Germline CDR1 MNHEY, CDR2 SVGAGI. The CDR3 loop spans 16 amino acids. Deletions cut 3 bases from V and 1 base from J, with 10 bases between. The CDR3 protein is CASSYHQVSYNSPLHF. The CDR3 DNA is TGTGCCAGCAGTTATCATCAGGTGTCCTATAATTCACCCCTCCACTTT.

This clone appeared a single time. The chain is built from TRBV6-2 or TRBV6-3 and TRBJ2-7; no reliable D call. Germline V lookup: CDR1 MNHEY, CDR2 SVGEGT. The CDR3 sequence is 13 residues long. Trimming cost V 6 bases and J 3 bases, with 12 bases left between them. The CDR3: CASSHGLFYEQYF. CDR3 coding DNA: TGTGCCAGCAGCCATGGGCTTTTCTACGAGCAGTACTTC.

This clone was detected a few times. The chain links TRBV5-4 to TRBJ2-7; 12 positions match TRBD2. The CDR3 length is 14 residues. CDR1 is SGHNT, CDR2 YYREEE, per germline (reference sequence). Trimming took 4 bases from V and 5 from J; bases not matched to a gene: 4. The CDR3 DNA is TGTGCCAGCAGCCACGGGACTAGCGGGCACGAGCAGTACTTC. As protein: CASSHGTSGHEQYF.

CDR3 loop: CASSIRDSGRNEKLFF. In DNA form, the CDR3 reads TGTGCCAGCAGCATCAGGGACAGCGGTAGAAATGAAAAACTGTTTTTT. The rearrangement links TRBV5-4 to TRBJ1-4, with 7 nucleotides matching TRBD1. J gave up 5 bases and V 4 bases, and 11 bases lay outside the gene matches. CDR3 length: 16 amino acids. Germline CDR1 and CDR2: SGHNT and YYREEE (reference sequence).

The V call is TRBV6-6, the J call TRBJ1-5; 9 bases line up with TRBD1. The V segment lost 5 bases and the J segment 0 bases; nucleotides outside the gene matches: 11. The CDR3 sequence is 18 residues long. CDR1 is MNHNY, CDR2 SVGAGI, per germline (reference sequence). CDR3 sequence: CASSQFPQGAYSNQPQHF. CDR3 sequence (DNA): TGTGCCAGCAGTCAATTCCCACAGGGGGCTTATAGCAATCAGCCCCAGCATTTT.

The chain couples TRBV19 to TRBJ1-5; the D gene is possibly TRBD1 (5 bases). The CDR3 spans 15 residues. Germline CDR1 and CDR2: LNHDA and SQIVND (reference sequence). V dropped 4 bases and J dropped 7 bases, with 17 bases sitting between them. CDR3 in DNA: TGTGCCAGTAGTACTAAGACAGCCCGGGTGCAGCCCCAGCATTTT. Translated, it gives CASSTKTARVQPQHF.

The chain links TRBV7-2 to TRBJ2-3; D is unresolved. The V and J ends lost 6 bases and 1 base respectively, with 11 bases between them. The CDR3 has 14 amino acids. Germline CDR1 reads SGHTA; CDR2 reads FQGNSA. CDR3 amino acids: CASSPPTGTDTQYF. The CDR3 DNA is TGTGCCAGCAGTCCCCCTACCGGCACAGATACGCAGTATTTT.

The V and J genes are TRBV2 and TRBJ1-2; 7 bases agree with TRBD1. Looked up from germline, CDR1 is SNHLY and CDR2 is FYNNEI. The V segment lost 7 bases and the J segment 6 bases; nucleotides outside the gene matches: 8. This CDR3 region has 13 residues. The CDR3 bases are TGTGCCAGCAAATATTTTGACAGGGATGGCTACACCTTC. Encoded protein: CASKYFDRDGYTF.

The chain carries TRBV30 and TRBJ2-3, with D tentatively TRBD2 (7 bases). The V and J ends lost 5 bases and 3 bases respectively, with 15 bases between them. CDR1 is GTSNPN, CDR2 SVGIG, per germline (reference sequence). This CDR3 comprises 14 residues. CDR3 sequence (DNA): TGTGCCTGGGCCCGTGAGGGGGGGACAGATACGCAGTATTTT. It is translated as CAWAREGGTDTQYF.

The J gene is TRBJ1-2, the V gene TRBV3-1 (or the pseudogene TRBV3-2); perhaps TRBD1 as D (5 bases). This CDR3 region has 14 residues. V lost 2 bases, J lost 8 bases, and 15 bases lay in between. Per the germline V gene, CDR1 is LGHDT and CDR2 is YNNKEL (reference sequence). CDR3 amino acids: CASSQPSRGDGYTF. CDR3 sequence (DNA): TGTGCCAGCAGCCAACCGTCGCGGGGGGACGGCTACACCTTC.

The V gene is TRBV27, the J gene TRBJ2-7; the match to TRBD2 covers 7 bases. The CDR3 runs 14 residues. Germline assignment: CDR1 MNHEY and CDR2 SMNVEV (reference sequence). V was pared by 3 bases and J by 6 bases, with 8 bases of the junction left unmatched. In DNA form, the CDR3 reads TGTGCCAGCAGTTTGGGAGGGACCAGGGTCGAGCAGTACTTC. Translating gives CASSLGGTRVEQYF.

The chain has TRBV2 and TRBJ1-3, with 8 bases fitting TRBD1. This CDR3 has 16 amino acids. Germline trimming cut 6 bases from V and 8 bases from J; bases unmatched to any gene: 15. Germline CDR1 SNHLY, CDR2 FYNNEI. This CDR3 is CASSGISRTGLDTIYF. The CDR3 nucleotides are TGTGCCAGCAGCGGTATTAGTCGGACAGGGCTGGACACCATATATTTT.

J is TRBJ2-7 and V is TRBV27; 8 positions match TRBD1. The CDR3 contains 14 residues. Germline lookup yields CDR1 MNHEY and CDR2 SMNVEV (reference sequence). V was clipped by 4 bases and J by 3 bases; unmatched bases: 5. The CDR3 sequence: CASSSLGQGYEQYF. The CDR3 DNA reads TGTGCCAGCAGTTCCCTAGGACAGGGCTACGAGCAGTACTTC.

This sequence joins TRBV6-5 and TRBJ2-1, with a tentative D call TRBD2 (5 bases). CDR3 length equals 12 residues. Germline loops: CDR1 MNHEY, CDR2 SVGAGI. V lost 7 bases, J lost 12 bases, and 16 bases lay in between. CDR3: CASITRRGVQFF. The CDR3 DNA reads as TGTGCCAGCATCACCCGCCGGGGAGTGCAGTTCTTC.

The chain is built from TRBV7-8 and TRBJ2-7; 7 nucleotides line up with TRBD1. This CDR3 is built from 16 residues. Germline CDR1 SGHVS, CDR2 FQNEAQ. The V gene end was trimmed by 1 base and the J gene end by 0 bases; junction bases not matched to a gene: 6. The CDR3 DNA sequence: TGTGCCAGCAGCTTAGAAGCGCCAGGGGGCTCCTACGAGCAGTACTTC. Amino acids: CASSLEAPGGSYEQYF.

The rearrangement joins TRBV7-9 to TRBJ2-1, with D possibly TRBD1 on 7 matching bases. V was shortened by 4 bases and J by 10 bases, with 23 bases between the two germline ends. The CDR3 runs 16 residues. Germline CDR1 and CDR2: SEHNR and FQNEAQ (reference sequence). CDR3 amino acids: CASSSSRRGPIWEQFF. Written as DNA, the CDR3 is TGTGCCAGCAGCTCTTCTAGGAGGGGGCCCATTTGGGAGCAGTTCTTC.